These 25 T cell receptor beta chains came from one sample sequenced in a study of blood T cell repertoires in COVID-19. Libraries were prepared by immunoSEQ multiplex PCR; TCRdb keeps only in-frame clonotypes and omits some of them. Of around 70,000 clones listed, roughly 91% are singletons. The sequencing sample was made of peripheral blood. The source of these receptors is a man between 60 and 75 years old with acute or convalescent COVID-19.

The rearrangement links TRBV6-4 to TRBJ1-4; no firm D call. This CDR3 comprises 13 residues. Germline CDR1 reads MRHNA; CDR2 reads SNTAGT. With 5 bases removed from V and 10 bases from J, the gap between germline ends came to 14 bases. The CDR3 protein is CASSPASSGKLFF. The DNA of the CDR3 is TGTGCCAGCAGTCCAGCGAGCTCGGGAAAACTGTTTTTT.

This chain joins TRBV7-8 and TRBJ2-3; D may be TRBD2 (6 bases). CDR1 is SGHVS, CDR2 FQNEAQ, per germline. The germline V and J ends were trimmed by 6 bases and 3 bases, with 19 bases remaining between them. This CDR3 comprises 16 residues. CDR3 nucleotide sequence: TGTGCCAGCAGTCCCCTTACGGGAGTGGGAACAGATACGCAGTATTTT. Protein sequence: CASSPLTGVGTDTQYF.

The chain has TRBV5-1 and TRBJ2-7, with 10 positions matching TRBD2. This CDR3 comprises 17 residues. CDR1 SGHRS and CDR2 YFSETQ come from the germline V gene. V lost 0 bases, J lost 0 bases, and 6 bases stayed unmatched. As DNA, the CDR3 is TGCGCCAGCAGCTTGGCGTTAGCGGGAGGCGTCTCCTACGAGCAGTACTTC. Amino acid sequence: CASSLALAGGVSYEQYF.

This clone has only a few counts. J is TRBJ2-5 and V is TRBV24-1; tentative D call: TRBD2 (5 bases). This CDR3 region has 17 residues. Germline values: CDR1 KGHDR, CDR2 SFDVKD. Trimming pared 0 bases from V and 5 bases from J, leaving 18 bases between. The CDR3 spells CATSDLPGSVTRETQYF. The CDR3 nucleotides are TGTGCCACCAGTGATTTGCCTGGGTCCGTTACTAGGGAGACCCAGTACTTC.

The CDR3 reads CASSYTGTGDRGYTF. CDR3 bases: TGTGCCAGCAGTTATACCGGGACAGGGGACCGGGGCTACACCTTC. V gene TRBV6-5 combines with J gene TRBJ1-2; 10 bases fit TRBD1. The CDR3 is made up of 15 amino acids. Unmatched junction bases numbered 9, after V lost 3 bases and J lost 8 bases. Germline V lookup: CDR1 MNHEY, CDR2 SVGAGI.

This clone was picked up one time. V and J are TRBV19 and TRBJ2-7; 9 bases fit TRBD2. CDR1 LNHDA and CDR2 SQIVND come from the germline V gene (reference sequence). CDR3 length: 15 amino acids. V shed 2 bases, J shed 3 bases, and the junction held 5 bases outside the gene matches. CDR3 region: CASSISASGIYEQYF. CDR3 coding DNA: TGTGCCAGTAGTATATCGGCTAGCGGGATCTACGAGCAGTACTTC.

CDR3 amino acids: CASSEEDRVRGYTF. The CDR3 coding sequence is TGTGCCAGCAGTGAAGAGGACAGGGTTCGTGGCTACACCTTC. V is TRBV25-1 and J is TRBJ1-2; 8 positions match TRBD1. Trimming took 2 bases from V and 7 from J; bases not matched to a gene: 6. CDR3 length: 14 amino acids. CDR1 and CDR2 from the germline V gene are MGHDK and SYGVNS.

DNA for the CDR3: TGTGCCAGCAGCGTAGGGCTAGCGGGAGAGTACGAGCAGTACTTC. Translated: CASSVGLAGEYEQYF. The J gene is TRBJ2-7, the V gene TRBV9; 10 bases line up with TRBD2. Germline V CDR1 and CDR2: SGDLS, YYNGEE. Trimming at V came to 0 bases and at J to 4 bases, leaving 4 bases not matched to a gene. The CDR3 has 15 amino acids. The full variable domain, its missing parts supplied by reference TRBV9 and TRBJ2-7, is DSGVTQTPKHLITATGQRVTLRCSPRSGDLSVYWYQQSLDQGLQFLIQYYNGEERAKGNILERFSAQQFPDLHSELNLSSLELGDSALYFCASSVGLAGEYEQYFGPGTRLTVT.

This chain joins TRBV7-9 and TRBJ2-7; 14 bases map to TRBD2. V was clipped by 1 base and J by 5 bases; unmatched bases: 10. The CDR3 is made up of 18 amino acids. CDR1 SEHNR and CDR2 FQNEAQ come from the germline V gene (reference sequence). CDR3 in amino acids: CASSLGTSGRRIPHEQYF. The DNA for the CDR3 is TGTGCCAGCAGCTTAGGGACTAGCGGGAGGAGGATCCCCCACGAGCAGTACTTC.

The DNA of the CDR3 is TGTGCCAGCAGCGCGGGACTAGCGGGGGTTAGGAATGAGCAGTTCTTC. The encoded protein is CASSAGLAGVRNEQFF. The V gene is TRBV5-6, the J gene TRBJ2-1; 14 bases fit TRBD2. The junction had 7 bases not matched to a gene; V was cut back by 4 bases and J by 7 bases. The CDR3 sequence is 16 residues long. Germline V lookup: CDR1 SGHDT, CDR2 YYEEEE.

This chain connects TRBV7-2 to TRBJ1-3; no reliable D call. The V and J ends lost 3 bases and 5 bases respectively, with 8 bases between them. Germline V lookup: CDR1 SGHTA, CDR2 FQGNSA. The CDR3 consists of 13 residues. The CDR3 DNA sequence: TGTGCCAGCAGCTTTACACCAAGAAACACCATATATTTT. It translates to CASSFTPRNTIYF.

This sequence joins TRBV7-3 and TRBJ2-1; a possible D gene is TRBD1 (6 bases). This CDR3 has 13 residues. From germline, CDR1 is SGHTA and CDR2 FQGTGA. V was cut by 5 bases and J by 4 bases, with 9 bases left in between. The CDR3 coding sequence is TGTGCCAGCAGCCAGGGGCAGTACAATGAGCAGTTCTTC. Translating gives CASSQGQYNEQFF.

The J gene is TRBJ1-6, the V gene TRBV4-2; 8 bases line up with TRBD1. The V and J ends lost 0 bases and 7 bases, in that order; junction bases with no gene match: 8. Germline V gene lookup returns CDR1 LGHNA and CDR2 YNFKEQ. The CDR3 spans 17 residues. The CDR3 DNA reads TGTGCCAGCAGCCAAGAGCCGGGACGGACAGGGAATTCACCCCTCCACTTT. Protein product: CASSQEPGRTGNSPLHF.

This chain joins TRBV19 and TRBJ1-1; D not resolved. The CDR3 runs 12 residues. V lost 5 bases and J lost 7, with 11 bases in between. CDR1 and CDR2 from the germline V gene are LNHDA and SQIVND (reference sequence). Written as DNA, the CDR3 is TGTGCCAGTAGTGCCGGCGGTTTTGAAGCTTTCTTT. Amino acids: CASSAGGFEAFF.

The rearrangement uses TRBV5-8 and TRBJ2-7; unclear D gene. Germline CDR1 and CDR2: SGHTS and YDEGEE. Trimming shortened V by 0 bases and J by 6 bases, and 16 bases separated the two germline ends. CDR3 length: 15 residues. CDR3 bases: TGTGCCAGCAGCTTGGTTTTGGGCAGGTCCCTCGAGCAGTACTTC. It specifies CASSLVLGRSLEQYF.

The V and J genes are TRBV7-6 and TRBJ2-2, with TRBD2 as a possible D gene (6 bases). This CDR3 has 14 residues. V was cut by 5 bases and J by 2 bases, with 9 bases left in between. Germline V gene lookup returns CDR1 SGHVS and CDR2 FNYEAQ. Here the CDR3 DNA reads TGTGCCAGCAGCCGGACTATTAACACCGGGGAGCTGTTTTTT. Its translation: CASSRTINTGELFF. Full variable domain (rest looked up from reference TRBV7-6 and TRBJ2-2): GAGVSQSPRYKVTKRGQDVALRCDPISGHVSLYWYRQALGQGPEFLTYFNYEAQQDKSGLPNDRFSAERPEGSISTLTIQRTEQRDSAMYRCASSRTINTGELFFGEGSRLTVL.

The rearrangement uses TRBV12-3 or TRBV12-4 and TRBJ1-1; D unclear. The ends were cut back, 5 bases at V and 1 base at J, with 8 bases in the middle. The length of the CDR3 is 13 residues. In DNA form, the CDR3 reads TGTGCCAGCAGTCTCTCCAGGAACACTGAAGCTTTCTTT. Translated, it gives CASSLSRNTEAFF.

V usage is TRBV5-1 and J usage is TRBJ2-5, with a tentative D call TRBD1 (5 bases). Germline V gene data show CDR1 as SGHRS and CDR2 as YFSETQ. Trimming removed 1 base from V and 2 bases from J, with 12 bases in between. The CDR3 length is 15 residues. Here the CDR3 DNA reads TGCGCCAGCAGCTTGTGGTCAGGGCTTCAAGAGACCCAGTACTTC. It specifies CASSLWSGLQETQYF.

In its sample, this clone was seen once. V gene TRBV7-8 combines with J gene TRBJ1-4; 7 bases fit TRBD1. This CDR3 has 14 residues. Germline CDR1 and CDR2: SGHVS and FQNEAQ. V was clipped by 3 bases and J by 7 bases; unmatched bases: 5. The CDR3 loop is CASSFRDSVEKLFF. The CDR3 nucleotides are TGTGCCAGCAGCTTCCGGGACAGCGTTGAAAAACTGTTTTTT.

The chain combines TRBV9 with TRBJ2-7; 11 nucleotides align to TRBD1. The CDR3 extends over 15 amino acids. V was pared by 0 bases and J by 9 bases, with 8 bases of the junction left unmatched. Germline values: CDR1 SGDLS, CDR2 YYNGEE. CDR3 protein: CASSVGTGGPNGQYF. In nucleotides, the CDR3 is TGTGCCAGCAGCGTAGGGACAGGGGGCCCGAATGGGCAGTACTTC.

This clone was counted a single time. The chain employs TRBV6-5 and TRBJ2-7; 7 bases map to TRBD2. Germline loops: CDR1 MNHEY, CDR2 SVGAGI. The trim removed 6 bases at V and 4 bases at J, leaving 9 bases unmatched. The CDR3 covers 14 residues. The CDR3 DNA reads as TGTGCCAGCAGCCCCAGCGGGGTAGGATACGAGCAGTACTTC. This gives the protein CASSPSGVGYEQYF.

V and J are TRBV10-2 and TRBJ2-1; D remains unclear. The CDR3 contains 11 residues. CDR1 and CDR2 from the germline V gene are WSHSY and SAAADI. V lost 3 bases to trimming and J lost 6 bases, with 3 bases between them. The CDR3 nucleotides read TGCGCCAGCAGTGAACTCAATGAGCAGTTCTTC. Its translation is CASSELNEQFF.

This clone has just a few counts. The genes are TRBV9 and TRBJ1-6; D perhaps matches TRBD1 (5 bases). The CDR3 consists of 15 residues. From germline, CDR1 is SGDLS and CDR2 YYNGEE. Between the trimmed V and J ends, which lost 4 bases and 9 bases, there was a span of 17 bases. CDR3 coding DNA: TGTGCCAGCAGCCCGGACCCGCCGGGGGGTTCACCCCTCCACTTT. Residues: CASSPDPPGGSPLHF. Full variable domain (remainder filled in from reference TRBV9 and TRBJ1-6): DSGVTQTPKHLITATGQRVTLRCSPRSGDLSVYWYQQSLDQGLQFLIQYYNGEERAKGNILERFSAQQFPDLHSELNLSSLELGDSALYFCASSPDPPGGSPLHFGNGTRLTVT.

This clone was recorded only once. The chain uses TRBV29-1 and TRBJ1-1, with 7 bases that match TRBD1. V gave up 3 bases and J gave up 6 bases; unmatched junction bases: 10. The length of the CDR3 is 14 residues. Germline CDR1 is SQVTM and CDR2 is ANQGSEA. The CDR3 here is CSVDTGAIVAEAFF. The CDR3 DNA reads as TGCAGCGTTGATACAGGGGCTATAGTTGCTGAAGCTTTCTTT.

V gene TRBV24-1 combines with J gene TRBJ1-1; 9 bases fit TRBD1. This CDR3 region has 16 residues. The J segment lost 1 base and the V segment lost 7 bases, leaving 9 bases of the junction unmatched. Per germline, CDR1 KGHDR and CDR2 SFDVKD. DNA of the CDR3: TGTGCCACCAGAACGACCGGGACAGGGCAGAACACTGAAGCTTTCTTT. It codes for CATRTTGTGQNTEAFF.